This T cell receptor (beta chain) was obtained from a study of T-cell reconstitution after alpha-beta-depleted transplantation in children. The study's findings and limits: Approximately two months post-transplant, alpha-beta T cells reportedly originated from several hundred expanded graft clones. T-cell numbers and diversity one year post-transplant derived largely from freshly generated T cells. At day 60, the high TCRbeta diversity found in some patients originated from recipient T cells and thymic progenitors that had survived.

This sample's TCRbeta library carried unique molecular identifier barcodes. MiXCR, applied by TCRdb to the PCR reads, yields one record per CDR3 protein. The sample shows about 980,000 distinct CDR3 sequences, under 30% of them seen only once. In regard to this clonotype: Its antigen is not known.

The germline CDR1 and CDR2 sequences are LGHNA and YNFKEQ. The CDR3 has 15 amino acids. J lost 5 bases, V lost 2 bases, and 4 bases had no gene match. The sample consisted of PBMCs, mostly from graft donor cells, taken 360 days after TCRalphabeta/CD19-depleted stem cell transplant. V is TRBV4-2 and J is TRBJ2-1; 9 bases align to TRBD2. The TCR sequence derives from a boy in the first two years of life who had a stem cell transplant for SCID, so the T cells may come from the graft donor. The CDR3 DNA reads TGTGCCAGCAGCCAAAGCAGCGGGGGGCACAATGAGCAGTTCTTC. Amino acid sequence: CASSQSSGGHNEQFF.